The clone carrying this T cell receptor (beta chain) was observed once. As yet, its antigen is unknown. Here immunoSEQ multiplex PCR was the method, and the copy in TCRdb shows in-frame clones only, minus some. The sample has under 250,000 clones; around nine tenths are singletons. Trimming at V came to 0 bases and at J to 9 bases, leaving 17 bases not matched to a gene. Germline V gene data show CDR1 as SGHDN and CDR2 as FVKESK. This CDR3 is 18 amino acids long. These data come from a study of cytomegalovirus exposure and HLA in healthy donors. Findings and caveats of the study: Cytomegalovirus status was reportedly diagnosed by the classifier with high specificity and sensitivity.

What was sequenced was PBMCs. The receptor was derived from a woman aged 18-29 years in good health and CMV-seropositive. The chain carries TRBV14 and TRBJ2-1, with TRBD1 matching over 7 bases. The CDR3 spells CASSQDYRGSNRRGEQFF. In DNA form, the CDR3 reads TGTGCCAGCAGCCAAGATTACAGGGGCAGTAATCGAAGGGGTGAGCAGTTCTTC.